This passage covers 15 T cell receptor beta chains from one sample sequenced in a study of T cells expressing NK-cell markers. TCRdb reanalyzed the 5' RACE reads, giving one entry per CDR3 protein sequence and no DNA. Its clone listing holds some 460,000 distinct CDR3 sequences. Specimen: blood T cells: a sorted CD56 or NKG2C T cell subset, CD4+ or CD8+ T cells, or bulk PBMC T cells (not recorded which). The receptors stem from a woman between 45 and 65 years old in good health.

The chain has TRBV11-3 and TRBJ1-4; lacking DNA, the TRBD1 call made by TCRdb goes unchecked. The CDR3 spans 17 residues. The germline gives CDR1 SGHNT, CDR2 YENEEA. CDR3 protein: CASSLGDMRLGNEKLFF.

V gene TRBV5-1 combines with J gene TRBJ2-3; TCRdb returns TRBD1, unconfirmable since there is no DNA. The length of the CDR3 is 15 residues. From germline, CDR1 is SGHRS and CDR2 YFSETQ. Here the CDR3 reads CASSADRASTDTQYF.

J is TRBJ2-1 and V is TRBV24-1. The CDR3 totals 17 residues. Germline CDR1 and CDR2: KGHDR and SFDVKD. The chain's CDR3 is CATSDPLLSPIYNEQFF.

This chain's CDR3 is CSARDPDPSREKLFF. The genes are TRBV20-1 and TRBJ1-4. Germline lookup yields CDR1 DFQATT and CDR2 SNEGSKA (reference sequence). The CDR3 covers 15 residues.

This rearrangement joins TRBV11-2 to TRBJ1-4. The CDR3 extends over 14 amino acids. CDR1 and CDR2 from the germline V gene are SGHAT and FQNNGV. The CDR3 sequence: CASSLLGTNEKLFF.

The genes are TRBV6-5 and TRBJ1-2. Per germline, CDR1 MNHEY and CDR2 SVGAGI. The CDR3 has 15 residues. The CDR3 protein is CASSYSGSGFYGYTF.

The CDR3 loop is CSARDPQAPNTEAFF. V usage is TRBV20-1 and J usage is TRBJ1-1. The germline V gene has CDR1 DFQATT and CDR2 SNEGSKA (reference sequence). This CDR3 spans 15 amino acids.

This chain joins TRBV20-1 and TRBJ1-1. The CDR3 has 13 amino acids. Germline-derived CDR1 and CDR2 are DFQATT and SNEGSKA (reference sequence). This CDR3 reads CSASASPNTEAFF.

V gene TRBV7-9 combines with J gene TRBJ2-4; there is no DNA to check the TCRdb D call of TRBD1. Germline values: CDR1 SEHNR, CDR2 FQNEAQ (reference sequence). This CDR3 is built from 18 residues. This chain's CDR3 is CASSFSMSPGTGDPIQYF.

The V call is TRBV7-8, the J call TRBJ2-4; TCRdb outputs TRBD1, but without DNA this stays unchecked. Germline values: CDR1 SGHVS, CDR2 FQNEAQ. The CDR3 runs 16 residues. The CDR3: CASSLRPGTGKNIQYF.

The V and J genes are TRBV7-2 and TRBJ2-1; TCRdb returns TRBD2, unconfirmable since there is no DNA. The CDR3 has 15 amino acids. The germline CDR1 and CDR2 sequences are SGHTA and FQGNSA. This CDR3 reads CASSKTSGGYNEQFF.

CDR3 in amino acids: CASSQGQGFIYGYTF. V gene TRBV4-2 combines with J gene TRBJ1-2; TCRdb's D gene call, TRBD1, goes unchecked for lack of DNA. The CDR3 is 15 amino acids. Germline CDR1 and CDR2: LGHNA and YNFKEQ.

The chain carries TRBV11-3 and TRBJ2-1; TCRdb proposes TRBD1, but this gene call is untestable without DNA. This CDR3 is 15 amino acids long. Germline V gives CDR1 SGHNT, CDR2 YENEEA. The CDR3 loop reads CASSYAGAFYNEQFF. The full variable domain, its missing parts supplied by reference TRBV11-3 and TRBJ2-1, is EAGVVQSPRYKIIEKKQPVAFWCNPISGHNTLYWYLQNLGQGPELLIRYENEEAVDDSQLPKDRFSAERLKGVDSTLKIQPAELGDSAVYLCASSYAGAFYNEQFFGPGTRLTVL.

The V call is TRBV20-1, the J call TRBJ1-1. Germline V CDR1 and CDR2: DFQATT, SNEGSKA (reference sequence). The length of the CDR3 is 13 residues. CDR3 residues: CSASVQLNTEAFF.

The rearrangement uses TRBV2 and TRBJ2-7; lacking DNA, the TRBD1 call made by TCRdb goes unchecked. Germline assignment: CDR1 SNHLY and CDR2 FYNNEI. The length of the CDR3 is 13 residues. The CDR3 reads CASGQDRGHEQYF.